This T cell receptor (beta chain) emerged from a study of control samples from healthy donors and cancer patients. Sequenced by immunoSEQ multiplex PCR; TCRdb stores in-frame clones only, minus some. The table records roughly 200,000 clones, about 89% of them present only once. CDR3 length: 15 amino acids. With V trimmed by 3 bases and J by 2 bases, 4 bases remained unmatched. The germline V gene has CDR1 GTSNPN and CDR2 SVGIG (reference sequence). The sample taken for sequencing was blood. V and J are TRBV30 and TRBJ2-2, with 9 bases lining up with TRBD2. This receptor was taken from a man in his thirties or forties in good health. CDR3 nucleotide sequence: TGTGCCTGGAGATTAGCGGGGGTAAACACCGGGGAGCTGTTTTTT. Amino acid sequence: CAWRLAGVNTGELFF.